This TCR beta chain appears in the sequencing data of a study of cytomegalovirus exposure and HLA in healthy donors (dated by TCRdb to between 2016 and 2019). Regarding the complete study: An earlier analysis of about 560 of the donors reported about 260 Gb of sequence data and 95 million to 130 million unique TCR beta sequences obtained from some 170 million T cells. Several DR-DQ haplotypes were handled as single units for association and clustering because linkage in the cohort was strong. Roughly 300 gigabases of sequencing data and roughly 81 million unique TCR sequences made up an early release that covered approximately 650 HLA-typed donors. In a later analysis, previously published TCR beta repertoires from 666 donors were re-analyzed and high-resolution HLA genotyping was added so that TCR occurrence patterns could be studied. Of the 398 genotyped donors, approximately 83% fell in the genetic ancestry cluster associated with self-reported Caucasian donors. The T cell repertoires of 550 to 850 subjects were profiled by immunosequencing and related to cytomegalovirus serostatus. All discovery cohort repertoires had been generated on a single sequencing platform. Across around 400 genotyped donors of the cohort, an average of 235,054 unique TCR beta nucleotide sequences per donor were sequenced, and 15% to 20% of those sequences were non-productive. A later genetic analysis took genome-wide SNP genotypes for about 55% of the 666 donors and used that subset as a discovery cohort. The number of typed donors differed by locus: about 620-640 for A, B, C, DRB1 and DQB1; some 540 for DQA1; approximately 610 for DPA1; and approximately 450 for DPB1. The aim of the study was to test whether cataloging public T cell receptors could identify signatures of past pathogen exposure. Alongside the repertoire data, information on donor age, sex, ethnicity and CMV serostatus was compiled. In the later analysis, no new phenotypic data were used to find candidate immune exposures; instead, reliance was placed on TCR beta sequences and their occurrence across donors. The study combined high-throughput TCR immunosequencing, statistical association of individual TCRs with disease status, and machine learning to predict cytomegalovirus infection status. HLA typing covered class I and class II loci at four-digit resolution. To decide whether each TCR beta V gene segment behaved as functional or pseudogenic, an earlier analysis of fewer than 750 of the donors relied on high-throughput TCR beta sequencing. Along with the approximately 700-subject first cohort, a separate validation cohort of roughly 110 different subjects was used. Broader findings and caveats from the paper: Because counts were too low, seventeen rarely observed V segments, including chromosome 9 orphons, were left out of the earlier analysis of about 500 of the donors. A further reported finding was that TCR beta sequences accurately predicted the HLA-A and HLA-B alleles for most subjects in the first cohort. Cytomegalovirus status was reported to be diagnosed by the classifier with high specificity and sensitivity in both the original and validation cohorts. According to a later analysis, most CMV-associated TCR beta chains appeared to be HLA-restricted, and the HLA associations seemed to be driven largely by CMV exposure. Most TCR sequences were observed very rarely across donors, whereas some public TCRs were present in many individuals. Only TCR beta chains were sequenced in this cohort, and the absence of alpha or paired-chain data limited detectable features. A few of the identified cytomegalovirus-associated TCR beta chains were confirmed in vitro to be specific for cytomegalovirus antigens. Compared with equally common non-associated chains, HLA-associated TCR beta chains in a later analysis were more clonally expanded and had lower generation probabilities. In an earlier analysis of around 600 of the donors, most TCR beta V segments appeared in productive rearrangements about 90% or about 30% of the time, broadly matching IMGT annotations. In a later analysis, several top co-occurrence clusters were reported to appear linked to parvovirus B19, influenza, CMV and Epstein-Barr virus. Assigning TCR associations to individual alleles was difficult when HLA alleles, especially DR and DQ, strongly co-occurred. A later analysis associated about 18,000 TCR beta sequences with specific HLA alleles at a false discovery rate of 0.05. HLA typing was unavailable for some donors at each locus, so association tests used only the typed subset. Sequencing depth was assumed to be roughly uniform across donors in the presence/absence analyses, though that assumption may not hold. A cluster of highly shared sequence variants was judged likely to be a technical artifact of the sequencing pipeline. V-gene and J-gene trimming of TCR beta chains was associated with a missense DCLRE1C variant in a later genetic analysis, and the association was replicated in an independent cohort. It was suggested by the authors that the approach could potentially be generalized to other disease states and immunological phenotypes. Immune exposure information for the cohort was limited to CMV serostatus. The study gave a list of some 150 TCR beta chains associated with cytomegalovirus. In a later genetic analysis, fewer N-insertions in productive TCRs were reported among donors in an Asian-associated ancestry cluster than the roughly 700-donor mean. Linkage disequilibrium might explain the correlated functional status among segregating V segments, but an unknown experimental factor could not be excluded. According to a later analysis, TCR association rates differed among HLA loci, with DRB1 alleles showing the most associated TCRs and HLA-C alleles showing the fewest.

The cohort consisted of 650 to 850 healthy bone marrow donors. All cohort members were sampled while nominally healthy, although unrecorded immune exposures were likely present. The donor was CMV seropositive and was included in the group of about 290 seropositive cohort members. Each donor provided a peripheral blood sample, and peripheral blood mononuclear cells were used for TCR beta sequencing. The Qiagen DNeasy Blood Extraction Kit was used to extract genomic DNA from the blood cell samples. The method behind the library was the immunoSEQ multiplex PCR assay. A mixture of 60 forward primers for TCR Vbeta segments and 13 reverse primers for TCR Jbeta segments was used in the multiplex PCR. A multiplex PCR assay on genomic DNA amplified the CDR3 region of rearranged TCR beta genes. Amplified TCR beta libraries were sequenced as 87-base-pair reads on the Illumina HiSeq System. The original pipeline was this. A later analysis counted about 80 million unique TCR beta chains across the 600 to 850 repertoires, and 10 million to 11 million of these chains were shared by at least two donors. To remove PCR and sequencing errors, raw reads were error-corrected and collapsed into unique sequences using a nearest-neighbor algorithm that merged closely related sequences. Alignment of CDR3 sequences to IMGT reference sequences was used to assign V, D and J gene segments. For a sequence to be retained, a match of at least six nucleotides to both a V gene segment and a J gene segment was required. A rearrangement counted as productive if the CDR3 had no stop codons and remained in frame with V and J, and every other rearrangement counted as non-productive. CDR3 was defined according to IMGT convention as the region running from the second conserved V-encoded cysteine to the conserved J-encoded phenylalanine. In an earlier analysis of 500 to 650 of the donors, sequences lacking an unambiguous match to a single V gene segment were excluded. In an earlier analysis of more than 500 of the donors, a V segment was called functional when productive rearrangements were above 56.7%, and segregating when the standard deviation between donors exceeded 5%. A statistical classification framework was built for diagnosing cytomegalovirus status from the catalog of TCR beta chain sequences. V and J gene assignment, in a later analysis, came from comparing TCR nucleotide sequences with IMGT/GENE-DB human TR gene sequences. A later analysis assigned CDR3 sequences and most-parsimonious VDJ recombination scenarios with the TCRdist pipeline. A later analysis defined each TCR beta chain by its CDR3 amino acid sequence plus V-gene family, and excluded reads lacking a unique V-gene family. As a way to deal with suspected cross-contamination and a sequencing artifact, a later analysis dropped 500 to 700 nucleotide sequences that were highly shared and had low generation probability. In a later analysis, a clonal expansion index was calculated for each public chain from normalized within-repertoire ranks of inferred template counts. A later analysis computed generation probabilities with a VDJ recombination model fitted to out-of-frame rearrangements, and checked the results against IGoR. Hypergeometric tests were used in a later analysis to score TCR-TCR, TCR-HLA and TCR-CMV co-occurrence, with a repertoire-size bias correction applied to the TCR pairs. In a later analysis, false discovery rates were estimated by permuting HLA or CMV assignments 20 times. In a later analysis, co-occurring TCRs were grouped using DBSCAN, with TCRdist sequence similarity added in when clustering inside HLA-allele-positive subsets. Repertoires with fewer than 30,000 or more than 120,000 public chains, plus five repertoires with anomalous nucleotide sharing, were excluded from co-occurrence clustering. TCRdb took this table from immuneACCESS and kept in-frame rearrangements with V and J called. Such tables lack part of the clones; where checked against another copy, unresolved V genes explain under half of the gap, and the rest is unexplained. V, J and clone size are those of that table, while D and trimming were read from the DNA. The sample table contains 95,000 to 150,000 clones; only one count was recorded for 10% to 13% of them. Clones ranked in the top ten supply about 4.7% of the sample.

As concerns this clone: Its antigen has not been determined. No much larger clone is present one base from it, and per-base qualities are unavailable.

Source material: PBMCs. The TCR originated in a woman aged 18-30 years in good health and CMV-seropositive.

This receptor carries the CDR3 CASSLGQGAQQPQHF. The DNA sequence is as follows: TGTGCCAGCAGTTTGGGACAGGGGGCCCAACAGCCCCAGCATTTT. Here the chain combines TRBV28 and TRBJ1-5; 12 central nucleotides agree with TRBD1. The germline V gene encodes CDR1 MDHEN and CDR2 SYDVKM. Germline trimming amounts to 3 bases on V and 7 bases on J, with 4 as the count of junction bases outside the gene matches. The CDR3 numbers 15 residues from cysteine through phenylalanine. The kept DNA is CDR3 alone, 45 bases in frame from the first base.